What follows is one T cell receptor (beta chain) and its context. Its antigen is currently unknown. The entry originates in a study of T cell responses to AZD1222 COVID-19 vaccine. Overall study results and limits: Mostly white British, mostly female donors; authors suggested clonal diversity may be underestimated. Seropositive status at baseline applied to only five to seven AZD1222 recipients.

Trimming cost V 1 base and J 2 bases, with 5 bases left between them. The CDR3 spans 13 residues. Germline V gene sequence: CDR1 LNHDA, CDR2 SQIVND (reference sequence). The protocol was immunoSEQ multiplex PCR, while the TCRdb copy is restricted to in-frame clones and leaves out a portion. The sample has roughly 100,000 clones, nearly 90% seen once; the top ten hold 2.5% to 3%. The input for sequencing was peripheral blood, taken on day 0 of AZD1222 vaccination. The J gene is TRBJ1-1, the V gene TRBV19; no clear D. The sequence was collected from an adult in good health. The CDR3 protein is CASSIVPNTEAFF. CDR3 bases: TGTGCCAGTAGTATAGTGCCTAACACTGAAGCTTTCTTT.